The 16 T cell receptor beta chains presented below share a single source sample, sequenced in a study of blood T cells in healthy people across ages. The authors ran a second PCR of about 6 to 11 cycles using a sample-barcoded 5' primer and a J-beta primer mix. TCRdb reprocessed the 5' RACE reads with MiXCR, giving one entry per CDR3 protein. The sample lists about 650,000 distinct CDR3 sequences, more than 45% occurring once. Sequences were obtained from blood. These receptors were collected from a woman aged 80 or over in good health.

Notes on this clonotype: Germline and junction disagree at one end, which may indicate a read error. The V call is TRBV29-1, the J call TRBJ2-4; D unclear. The CDR3 covers 13 residues. CDR1 is SQVTM, CDR2 ANQGSEA, per germline. This CDR3 reads CNVRSPLPEEQYF. CDR3 DNA sequence: TGCAACGTTCGGTCCCCTCTCCCCGAGGAGCAGTACTTC.

This clonotype was seen ten or more times. J is TRBJ2-1 and V is TRBV20-1, with a weak D call TRBD2 (7 bases). The length of the CDR3 is 12 residues. Germline CDR1 and CDR2: DFQATT and SNEGSKA (reference sequence). Here the CDR3 DNA reads TGCGCGGGGAGGGGGGCGTACAATGAGCAGTTCTTC. This sequence encodes CAGRGAYNEQFF.

This clonotype has a count of ten or more. The CDR3 sequence is CASRPGTYSYEQYF. The DNA of the CDR3 is TGTGCCAGCAGGCCCGGGACGTATTCCTACGAGCAGTACTTC. The gene calls are TRBV6-2 or TRBV6-3 and TRBJ2-7; D possibly matches TRBD1 or TRBD2 (5 bases each). The length of the CDR3 is 14 residues. CDR1 is MNHEY, CDR2 SVGEGT, per germline. Trimming took 6 bases from V and 1 from J, leaving 13 bases between them.

About this clonotype itself: A read error may produce the germline difference seen at one junction end. The V and J genes are TRBV9 and TRBJ2-3; D is tentatively TRBD1 or TRBD2 (7 bases each). CDR3 length: 14 residues. Germline CDR1 is SGDLS and CDR2 is YYNGEE. DNA of the CDR3: TGTGCCAGCAGGGGGGGGGTGGGGACAGCTACGCAGTATTTT. Translation gives CASRGGVGTATQYF. Based on the CDR3 plus reference TRBV9 and TRBJ2-3, the full variable domain is DSGVTQTPKHLITATGQRVTLRCSPRSGDLSVYWYQQSLDQGLQFLIQYYNGEERAKGNILERFSAQQFPDLHSELNLSSLELGDSALYFCASRGGVGTATQYFGPGTRLTVL.

The rearrangement links TRBV28 to TRBJ2-7, with D maybe TRBD2 (5 bases). Germline CDR1 MDHEN, CDR2 SYDVKM. This CDR3 has 14 amino acids. V lost 5 bases to trimming and J lost 3 bases, with 14 bases between them. The CDR3 nucleotides are TGTGCCAGCAGTCCCCCCGGGGAAAACTACGAGCAGTACTTC. It is translated as CASSPPGENYEQYF.

The rearrangement uses TRBV7-2 and TRBJ2-5, with TRBD2 as a possible D gene (6 bases). V dropped 1 base and J dropped 11 bases, with 29 bases sitting between them. CDR1 is SGHTA and CDR2 is FQGNSA in the germline V gene. This CDR3 is 18 amino acids long. CDR3 amino acids: CASSLGSWRGQLYNEQYF. The CDR3 nucleotides read TGTGCCAGCAGCTTAGGCTCTTGGAGGGGTCAACTTTACAATGAGCAGTACTTC.

This clonotype was observed a single time. The chain employs TRBV3-1 and TRBJ1-2; D perhaps matches TRBD1 (5 bases). V gave up 0 bases and J gave up 4 bases, with 12 bases separating them. The CDR3 is 15 residues long. Germline CDR1 LGHDT, CDR2 YNNKEL (reference sequence). The CDR3 coding sequence is TGTGCCAGCAGCCAAGAGTCAGGGCCGGCCTATGGCTACACCTTC. This codes for CASSQESGPAYGYTF.

As regards this clonotype: At one end, the junction sequence differs from germline, possibly due to a read error. The J gene is TRBJ2-7, the V gene TRBV20-1; 7 bases align to TRBD1. This CDR3 comprises 13 residues. Germline V CDR1 and CDR2: DFQATT, SNEGSKA (reference sequence). The CDR3 bases are TGCAGTGCCGGACAGGACTCTTCCTCCGAGCAGTACTTC. Translating it yields CSAGQDSSSEQYF.

This clonotype was counted many times. The CDR3, as DNA: TGTGCCAGCAGTTACGGGACTTTCGGACCTCTCCAGTACTTC. This translates into CASSYGTFGPLQYF. The rearrangement joins TRBV6-5 to TRBJ2-5, with D possibly matching TRBD2 (6 bases). The CDR3 extends over 14 amino acids. The germline gives CDR1 MNHEY, CDR2 SVGAGI. Trimming shortened V by 2 bases and J by 10 bases, and 17 bases separated the two germline ends.

The CDR3 sequence: CASSQDRIPSYNEQFF. The CDR3 DNA is TGTGCCAGCAGCCAAGATCGGATACCCTCCTACAATGAGCAGTTCTTC. The chain employs TRBV3-1 and TRBJ2-1; no definite D call. Trimming cost V 0 bases and J 0 bases, with 9 bases left between them. The V gene's germline CDR1 is LGHDT and CDR2 YNNKEL (reference sequence). The CDR3 has 16 residues.

This clonotype has a handful of counts. The chain links TRBV7-2 to TRBJ2-7, with 8 bases identical to TRBD1. The J segment lost 5 bases and the V segment lost 5 bases, leaving 8 bases of the junction unmatched. Germline V gene data show CDR1 as SGHTA and CDR2 as FQGNSA. The CDR3 totals 14 residues. The CDR3 DNA reads as TGTGCCAGCAGCCTGACGCAGGGGGCCCACGAGCAGTACTTC. Protein sequence: CASSLTQGAHEQYF.

The sample holds many counts of this clonotype. The chain has TRBV6-1 and TRBJ2-3; TRBD2 matches at 9 bases. Trimming removed 7 bases from V and 0 bases from J; junction bases left unmatched: 5. The CDR3 spans 15 residues. The germline V gene has CDR1 MNHNS and CDR2 SASEGT. The CDR3 protein is CASTMTSGSTDTQYF. In nucleotides, the CDR3 is TGTGCCAGCACCATGACTAGCGGAAGCACAGATACGCAGTATTTT.

The rearrangement links TRBV7-2 to TRBJ2-1, with 7 nucleotides matching TRBD2. This CDR3 has 15 residues. The J segment lost 6 bases and the V segment lost 6 bases, leaving 11 bases of the junction unmatched. Germline V gene sequence: CDR1 SGHTA, CDR2 FQGNSA. CDR3 in DNA: TGTGCCAGCAGGATGACTAGCCTTATAGGCAATGAGCAGTTCTTC. Its translation: CASRMTSLIGNEQFF.

This clonotype showed up just a few times. V usage is TRBV7-3 and J usage is TRBJ2-1, with no clear D. This CDR3 spans 13 amino acids. V lost 0 bases, J lost 10 bases, and 10 bases lay in between. The V gene's germline CDR1 is SGHTA and CDR2 FQGTGA. CDR3 nucleotide sequence: TGTGCCAGCAGCTTAACGAAACAGACAGAGCAGTTCTTC. Its translation: CASSLTKQTEQFF.

In this sample, this clonotype turned up a few times. The chain links TRBV18 to TRBJ2-5, with D possibly being TRBD1 (6 bases). There are 13 residues in the CDR3. From germline, CDR1 is KGHSH and CDR2 LQKENI. Trimming removed 3 bases at V and 3 bases at J, with 8 bases between. CDR3 in DNA: TGTGCCAGCTCACCTTACAGGGAAGAGACCCAGTACTTC. Its protein product is CASSPYREETQYF.

The chain employs TRBV10-3 and TRBJ2-7; TRBD1 matches at 7 bases. The CDR3 is 15 amino acids. The J segment lost 2 bases and the V segment lost 6 bases, leaving 10 bases of the junction unmatched. In germline, CDR1 is ENHRY, CDR2 SYGVKD. CDR3 loop: CAIRGPGQSTYEQYF. The CDR3, as DNA: TGTGCCATCAGGGGCCCGGGACAGTCGACCTACGAGCAGTACTTC.